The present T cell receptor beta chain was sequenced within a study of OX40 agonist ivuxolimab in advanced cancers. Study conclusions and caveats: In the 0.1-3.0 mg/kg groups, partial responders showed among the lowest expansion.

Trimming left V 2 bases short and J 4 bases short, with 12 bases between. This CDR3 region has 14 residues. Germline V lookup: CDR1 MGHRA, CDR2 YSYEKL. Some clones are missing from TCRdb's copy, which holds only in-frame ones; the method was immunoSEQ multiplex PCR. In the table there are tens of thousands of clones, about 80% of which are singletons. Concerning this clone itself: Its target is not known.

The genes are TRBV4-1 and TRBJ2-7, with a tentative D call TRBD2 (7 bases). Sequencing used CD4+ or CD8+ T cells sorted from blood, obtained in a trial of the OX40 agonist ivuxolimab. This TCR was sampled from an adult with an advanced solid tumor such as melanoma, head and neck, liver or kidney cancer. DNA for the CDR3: TGCGCCAGCAGCCAAAAACAGGGAGGGTACGAGCAGTACTTC. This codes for CASSQKQGGYEQYF.